Following are 7 T cell receptor beta chains from one sample sequenced in a study of cytomegalovirus exposure and HLA in healthy donors (dated by TCRdb to about 2017). The library came from the immunoSEQ multiplex PCR assay. For the multiplex PCR, a mixture combining 60 forward primers for TCR Vbeta segments and 13 reverse primers for TCR Jbeta segments was used. As stored in TCRdb, this immuneACCESS dataset retains in-frame rearrangements with V and J assigned. A fraction of the clones does not appear; measured against another copy, unresolved V genes explain less than half of the discrepancy, and the remainder lacks a known reason. The sample has about 98,000 clones on record, roughly 70% of them singletons. The ten most abundant clones make up 1.8% of the sample. The sequenced sample consisted of PBMCs. These receptors came from a male donor in good health and CMV-seronegative.

This clone has a handful of counts. This chain joins TRBV7-2 and TRBJ2-7; D is possibly TRBD2 (5 bases). The CDR3 runs to 15 residues. Trimming removed 1 base from V and 0 bases from J, with 10 bases in between. From germline, CDR1 is SGHTA and CDR2 FQGNSA. CDR3 residues: CASSLDTRTSYEQYF. As DNA, the CDR3 is TGTGCCAGCAGCTTAGATACTAGGACCTCCTACGAGCAGTACTTC.

The chain is built from TRBV7-3 and TRBJ1-1; D unresolved. V lost 0 bases, J lost 5 bases, and 7 bases lay in between. Germline V gene sequence: CDR1 SGHTA, CDR2 FQGTGA. The CDR3 spans 13 residues. The DNA of the CDR3 is TGTGCCAGCAGCTTAACGACTGAGACTGAAGCTTTCTTT. Its protein product is CASSLTTETEAFF. Based on the CDR3 plus reference TRBV7-3 and TRBJ1-1, the full variable domain is GAGVSQTPSNKVTEKGKYVELRCDPISGHTALYWYRQSLGQGPEFLIYFQGTGAADDSGLPNDRFFAVRPEGSVSTLKIQRTERGDSAVYLCASSLTTETEAFFGQGTRLTVV.

This rearrangement joins TRBV30 to TRBJ1-1, with D perhaps matching TRBD1 (6 bases). Germline V gene lookup returns CDR1 GTSNPN and CDR2 SVGIG (reference sequence). Trimming took 3 bases from V and 4 from J, leaving 15 bases between them. The CDR3 loop spans 14 amino acids. CDR3 amino acids: CAWRVTSDSTEAFF. CDR3 DNA sequence: TGTGCCTGGAGGGTTACCTCGGACAGCACTGAAGCTTTCTTT. Drawing the rest from reference TRBV30 and TRBJ1-1, the complete variable domain is SQTIHQWPATLVQPVGSPLSLECTVEGTSNPNLYWYRQAAGRGLQLLFYSVGIGQISSEVPQNLSASRPQDRQFILSSKKLLLSDSGFYLCAWRVTSDSTEAFFGQGTRLTVV.

The V call is TRBV7-2, the J call TRBJ2-7; D is uncertain. The V and J ends lost 2 bases and 0 bases respectively, with 8 bases between them. Germline-derived CDR1 and CDR2 are SGHTA and FQGNSA. The CDR3 totals 14 residues. This CDR3 is CASSLSYTSYEQYF. DNA of the CDR3: TGTGCCAGCAGCTTAAGCTATACCTCCTACGAGCAGTACTTC.

The V and J genes are TRBV27 and TRBJ2-5, with D possibly being TRBD2 (5 bases). The CDR3 covers 14 residues. V gave up 4 bases and J gave up 5 bases, with 14 bases separating them. The germline V gene has CDR1 MNHEY and CDR2 SMNVEV (reference sequence). The CDR3 sequence: CASSSFQRRETQYF. CDR3 nucleotides: TGTGCCAGCAGTTCCTTTCAGAGGAGGGAGACCCAGTACTTC.

The chain combines TRBV7-2 with TRBJ2-1, with no clear D. The CDR3 loop spans 14 amino acids. V lost 5 bases to trimming and J lost 9 bases, with 17 bases between them. Germline lookup yields CDR1 SGHTA and CDR2 FQGNSA. The CDR3 here is CASSPTGTVSEQFF. Here the CDR3 DNA reads TGTGCCAGCAGCCCGACTGGTACGGTAAGTGAGCAGTTCTTC.

This CDR3 is CASSGRGLAGGYEQYF. The CDR3 region has the DNA TGTGCCAGCAGCGGACGGGGACTAGCGGGAGGCTACGAGCAGTACTTC. The chain couples TRBV7-2 to TRBJ2-7; 15 bases are shared with TRBD2. J was trimmed by 3 bases and V by 5 bases; bases with no gene match: 5. The CDR3 covers 16 residues. Per germline, CDR1 SGHTA and CDR2 FQGNSA.